Shown below are 20 T cell receptor beta chains from a single sample sequenced in a study of Tregs in tolerant kidney transplant recipients. Here immunoSEQ multiplex PCR was the method, and the copy in TCRdb shows in-frame clones only, minus some. The sample holds around 19,000 clones; 65% to 90% are singletons and the top ten take 2% to 2.5%. Sequenced: Tregs from blood. These receptors all come from a human donor in good health.

This clone has only a few counts. The V gene is TRBV5-1, the J gene TRBJ2-3, with unresolved D. The V gene's germline CDR1 is SGHRS and CDR2 YFSETQ. The CDR3 length is 18 residues. Trimming removed 3 bases from V and 3 bases from J, with 23 bases in between. The DNA of the CDR3 is TGCGCCAGCAGCTCGATTACTGACACCTTCGGTCGGACAGATACGCAGTATTTT. This codes for CASSSITDTFGRTDTQYF.

The chain joins TRBV6-5 to TRBJ1-1, with TRBD1 matching over 7 bases. Germline assignment: CDR1 MNHEY and CDR2 SVGAGI. V lost 6 bases and J lost 4; bases outside the gene matches: 8. CDR3 size: 14 residues. The CDR3 here is CASSLQGWGTEAFF. The DNA of the CDR3 is TGTGCCAGCAGCCTACAGGGGTGGGGCACTGAAGCTTTCTTT.

This clone has a handful of counts. J is TRBJ2-3 and V is TRBV7-2; perhaps TRBD2 as D (5 bases). V lost 2 bases and J 6 bases, leaving 12 bases between the germline ends. Germline V lookup: CDR1 SGHTA, CDR2 FQGNSA. There are 14 residues in the CDR3. The DNA for the CDR3 is TGTGCCAGCAGCTTAACGGGAAAGTTGGATACGCAGTATTTT. Translation: CASSLTGKLDTQYF.

CDR3 coding DNA: TGTGCCAGCAGCTCCGTTAGACGACAGTACCAAGAGACCCAGTACTTC. Translating gives CASSSVRRQYQETQYF. The chain links TRBV11-2 to TRBJ2-5; the D gene is possibly TRBD1 (5 bases). Looked up from germline, CDR1 is SGHAT and CDR2 is FQNNGV. V lost 4 bases and J 0 bases, leaving 15 bases between the germline ends. The CDR3 loop spans 16 amino acids.

The chain recombines TRBV7-3 with TRBJ2-7, with D tentatively TRBD2 (6 bases). Per germline, CDR1 SGHTA and CDR2 FQGTGA. Between the trimmed V and J ends, which lost 4 bases and 5 bases, there was a span of 15 bases. The CDR3 contains 14 residues. The CDR3 protein is CASSWGGMVDEQYF. The DNA for the CDR3 is TGTGCCAGCAGCTGGGGCGGGATGGTCGACGAGCAGTACTTC.

The genes are TRBV5-5 and TRBJ2-4; D gene unclear. The V and J ends lost 3 bases and 6 bases respectively, with 22 bases between them. The CDR3 length is 17 residues. Germline V gene sequence: CDR1 SGHKS, CDR2 YYEKEE (reference sequence). CDR3 DNA sequence: TGTGCCAGCAGCTCACTCCGCCTATTTGGGGAACCAAACATTCAGTACTTC. Its protein product is CASSSLRLFGEPNIQYF.

J is TRBJ1-1 and V is TRBV29-1; D possibly corresponds to TRBD1 (5 bases). The CDR3 is made up of 14 amino acids. Germline CDR1 SQVTM, CDR2 ANQGSEA. The V end was cut by 4 bases, the J end by 4 bases, with 16 bases between. The CDR3 DNA is TGCAGCGTTGTCACAGTCGGGGGTATCACTGAAGCTTTCTTT. It specifies CSVVTVGGITEAFF.

This sequence joins TRBV7-7 and TRBJ1-3; a possible D gene is TRBD1 (6 bases). The CDR3 is 13 residues long. Germline lookup yields CDR1 SSHAT and CDR2 FNYEAQ (reference sequence). The V end lost 4 bases, the J end lost 4 bases, and 8 bases lay between the germline ends. The CDR3: CASSSGQGNTIYF. CDR3 nucleotides: TGTGCCAGCAGCTCCGGACAGGGAAACACCATATATTTT.

The rearrangement links TRBV4-2 to TRBJ1-2; D may be TRBD1 (6 bases). Germline loops: CDR1 LGHNA, CDR2 YNFKEQ. The CDR3 has 17 amino acids. V shed 5 bases and J shed 5 bases, with 24 bases lying between them. For the CDR3, the DNA is TGTGCCAGCAGCTCACGGGGGGCTCCGGGGTTAGGGTATGGCTACACCTTC. This encodes CASSSRGAPGLGYGYTF.

The genes are TRBV7-3 and TRBJ2-2; 9 bases agree with TRBD2. The germline V gene has CDR1 SGHTA and CDR2 FQGTGA. The CDR3 totals 17 residues. V trimming: 5 bases; J trimming: 6 bases; junction bases outside the gene matches: 13. The chain's CDR3 is CASSRTSGTSNAGELFF. CDR3 DNA sequence: TGTGCCAGCAGCCGAACGTCCGGGACTAGCAACGCCGGGGAGCTGTTTTTT. Combining the CDR3 with reference TRBV7-3 and TRBJ2-2 gives the whole variable domain GAGVSQTPSNKVTEKGKYVELRCDPISGHTALYWYRQSLGQGPEFLIYFQGTGAADDSGLPNDRFFAVRPEGSVSTLKIQRTERGDSAVYLCASSRTSGTSNAGELFFGEGSRLTVL.

The J gene is TRBJ1-4, the V gene TRBV30, with a tentative D call TRBD1 (5 bases). Germline V gene sequence: CDR1 GTSNPN, CDR2 SVGIG (reference sequence). V was pared by 6 bases and J by 8 bases, with 16 bases between. CDR3 length equals 13 residues. The CDR3 coding sequence is TGTGCCTGCTCAATGCGCAGGGTGGAAAAACTGTTTTTT. Translation: CACSMRRVEKLFF. The full variable domain, its missing parts supplied by reference TRBV30 and TRBJ1-4, is SQTIHQWPATLVQPVGSPLSLECTVEGTSNPNLYWYRQAAGRGLQLLFYSVGIGQISSEVPQNLSASRPQDRQFILSSKKLLLSDSGFYLCACSMRRVEKLFFGSGTQLSVL.

This chain links TRBV7-9 with TRBJ2-5; D remains ambiguous. The CDR3 is made up of 13 amino acids. V was pared by 5 bases and J by 4 bases, with 11 bases between. Germline V lookup: CDR1 SEHNR, CDR2 FQNEAQ (reference sequence). DNA of the CDR3: TGTGCCAGCAGCCCCGCATCAGTAGAGACCCAGTACTTC. This sequence encodes CASSPASVETQYF.

The chain couples TRBV18 to TRBJ1-5; D is perhaps TRBD1 (5 bases). The CDR3 spans 15 residues. Germline V gives CDR1 KGHSH, CDR2 LQKENI. Trimming removed 8 bases from V and 0 bases from J, with 14 bases in between. CDR3 sequence (DNA): TGTGCCAGCCGACCCGGGGGGGATAGCAATCAGCCCCAGCATTTT. Residues: CASRPGGDSNQPQHF.

About this clone itself: Sequence at one end of the junction differs from germline and may be a read error. This chain connects TRBV6-5 to TRBJ1-1, with a possible D match to TRBD1 (6 bases). The CDR3 runs to 15 residues. Germline loops: CDR1 MNHEY, CDR2 SVGAGI. Here the CDR3 reads CASSYSSQGNAEAFF. The CDR3 DNA reads as TGTGCCAGCAGTTACTCGAGTCAGGGGAACGCTGAAGCTTTCTTT.

V gene TRBV11-3 combines with J gene TRBJ2-7; D uncertain. This CDR3 has 14 amino acids. CDR1 is SGHNT, CDR2 YENEEA, per germline. The V and J ends lost 5 bases and 6 bases respectively, with 17 bases between them. The CDR3 spells CASSHLGRRSEQYF. The CDR3, as DNA: TGTGCCAGCAGCCACCTTGGGCGTAGGTCCGAGCAGTACTTC.

The V call is TRBV29-1, the J call TRBJ2-7; the D gene could be TRBD1 or TRBD2 (5 bases each). The CDR3 length is 12 residues. Germline loops: CDR1 SQVTM, CDR2 ANQGSEA. V gave up 4 bases and J gave up 3 bases, with 10 bases separating them. The CDR3 sequence: CSVGGTNYEQYF. CDR3 sequence (DNA): TGCAGCGTTGGGGGGACCAACTACGAGCAGTACTTC.

This chain uses TRBV5-1 with TRBJ2-1; D might be TRBD1 (6 bases). This CDR3 spans 14 amino acids. The germline V gene has CDR1 SGHRS and CDR2 YFSETQ. V was pared by 1 base and J by 5 bases, with 10 bases between. In DNA, the CDR3 is TGCGCCAGCAGCTTGTGGTCAGGGGACAATGAGCAGTTCTTC. Protein product: CASSLWSGDNEQFF.

The CDR3 is CASSLDGNHGYTF. The CDR3 DNA is TGTGCCAGCAGCTTAGACGGGAACCATGGCTACACCTTC. This chain uses TRBV7-9 with TRBJ1-2; D is unresolved. The CDR3 is 13 amino acids. The ends were cut back, 1 base at V and 6 bases at J, with 9 bases in the middle. Per germline, CDR1 SEHNR and CDR2 FQNEAQ (reference sequence).

This chain connects TRBV5-4 to TRBJ1-1, with 10 bases aligning to TRBD1. Unmatched junction bases numbered 3, after V lost 3 bases and J lost 4 bases. The length of the CDR3 is 14 residues. Germline assignment: CDR1 SGHNT and CDR2 YYREEE (reference sequence). CDR3 DNA sequence: TGTGCCAGCAGCTCCGGACAGGGGGTCACTGAAGCTTTCTTT. Translating it yields CASSSGQGVTEAFF.

J is TRBJ2-3 and V is TRBV4-1; D might be TRBD1 (5 bases). The V end was cut by 4 bases, the J end by 4 bases, with 18 bases between. The V gene's germline CDR1 is MGHRA and CDR2 YSYEKL. The length of the CDR3 is 16 residues. Here the CDR3 reads CASSRGAQSVSDTQYF. CDR3 DNA: TGCGCCAGCAGCCGGGGCGCCCAGTCTGTATCAGATACGCAGTATTTT.